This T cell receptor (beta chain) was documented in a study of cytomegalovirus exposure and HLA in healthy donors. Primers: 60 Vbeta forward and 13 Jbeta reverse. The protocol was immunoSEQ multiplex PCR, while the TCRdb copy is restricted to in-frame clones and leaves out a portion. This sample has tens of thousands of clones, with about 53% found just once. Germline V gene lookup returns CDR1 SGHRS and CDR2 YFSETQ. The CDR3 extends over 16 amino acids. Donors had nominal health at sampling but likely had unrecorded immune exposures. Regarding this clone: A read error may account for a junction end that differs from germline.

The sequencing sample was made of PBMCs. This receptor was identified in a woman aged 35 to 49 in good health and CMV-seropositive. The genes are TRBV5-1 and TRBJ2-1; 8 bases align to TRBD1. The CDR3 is CASSPTAGGAYNERFF. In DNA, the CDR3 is TGCGCCAGCAGCCCCACGGCAGGGGGCGCTTACAATGAGCGGTTCTTC.